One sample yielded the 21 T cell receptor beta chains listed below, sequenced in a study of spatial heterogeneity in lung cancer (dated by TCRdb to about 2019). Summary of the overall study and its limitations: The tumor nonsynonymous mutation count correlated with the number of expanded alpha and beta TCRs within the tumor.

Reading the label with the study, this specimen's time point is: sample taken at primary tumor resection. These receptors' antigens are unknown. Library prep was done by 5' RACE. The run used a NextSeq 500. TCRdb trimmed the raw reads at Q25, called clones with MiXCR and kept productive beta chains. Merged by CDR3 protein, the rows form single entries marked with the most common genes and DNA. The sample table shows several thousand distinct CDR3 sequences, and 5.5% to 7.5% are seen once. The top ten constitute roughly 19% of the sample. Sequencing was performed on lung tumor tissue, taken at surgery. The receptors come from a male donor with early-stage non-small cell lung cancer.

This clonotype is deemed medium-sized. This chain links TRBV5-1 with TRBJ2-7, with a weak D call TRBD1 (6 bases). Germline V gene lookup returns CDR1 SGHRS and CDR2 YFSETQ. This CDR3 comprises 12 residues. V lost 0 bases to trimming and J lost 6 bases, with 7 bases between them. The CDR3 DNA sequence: TGCGCCAGCAGCTTGGTACAGGGCGAGCAGTACTTC. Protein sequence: CASSLVQGEQYF.

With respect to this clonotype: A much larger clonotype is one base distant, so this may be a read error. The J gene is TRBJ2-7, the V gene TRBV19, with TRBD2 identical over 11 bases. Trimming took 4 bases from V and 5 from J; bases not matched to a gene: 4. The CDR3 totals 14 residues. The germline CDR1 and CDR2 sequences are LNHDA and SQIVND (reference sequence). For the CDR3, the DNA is TGTGCCAGTAGTACGACTAGCGGGGCCCACGAGCAGTACTTC. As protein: CASSTTSGAHEQYF. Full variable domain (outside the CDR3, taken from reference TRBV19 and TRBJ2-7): DGGITQSPKYLFRKEGQNVTLSCEQNLNHDAMYWYRQDPGQGLRLIYYSQIVNDFQKGDIAEGYSVSREKKESFPLTVTSAQKNPTAFYLCASSTTSGAHEQYFGPGTRLTVT.

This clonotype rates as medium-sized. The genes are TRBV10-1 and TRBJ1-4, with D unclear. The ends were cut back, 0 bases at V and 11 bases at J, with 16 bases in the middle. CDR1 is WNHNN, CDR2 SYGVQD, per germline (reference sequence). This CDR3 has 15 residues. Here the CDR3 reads CASSESGQGPTKLFF. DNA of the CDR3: TGCGCCAGCAGTGAGTCTGGGCAAGGCCCGACGAAACTGTTTTTT.

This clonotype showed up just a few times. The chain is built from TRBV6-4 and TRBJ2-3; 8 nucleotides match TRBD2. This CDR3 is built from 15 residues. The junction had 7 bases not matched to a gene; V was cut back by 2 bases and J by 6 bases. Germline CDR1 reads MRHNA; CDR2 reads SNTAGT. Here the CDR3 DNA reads TGTGCCAGCAGTGACGGGCGGGGGGAGACCGATACGCAGTATTTT. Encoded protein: CASSDGRGETDTQYF.

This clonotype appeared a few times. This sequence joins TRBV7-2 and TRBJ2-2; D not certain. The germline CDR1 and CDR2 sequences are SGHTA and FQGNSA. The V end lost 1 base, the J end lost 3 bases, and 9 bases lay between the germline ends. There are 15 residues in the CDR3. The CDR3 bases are TGTGCCAGCAGCTTAGTGTGGTCAGACACCGGGGAGCTGTTTTTT. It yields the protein CASSLVWSDTGELFF.

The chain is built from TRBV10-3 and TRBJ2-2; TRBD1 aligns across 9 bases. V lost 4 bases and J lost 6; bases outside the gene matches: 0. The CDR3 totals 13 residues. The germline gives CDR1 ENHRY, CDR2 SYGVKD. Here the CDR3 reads CAISGQGAGELFF. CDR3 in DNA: TGTGCCATCAGTGGACAGGGGGCCGGGGAGCTGTTTTTT.

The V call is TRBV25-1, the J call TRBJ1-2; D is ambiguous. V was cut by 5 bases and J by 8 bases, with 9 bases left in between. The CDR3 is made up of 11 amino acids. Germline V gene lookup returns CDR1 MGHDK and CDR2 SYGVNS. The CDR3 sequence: CASSPGGGYTF. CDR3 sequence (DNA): TGTGCCAGCAGTCCTGGTGGAGGCTACACCTTC.

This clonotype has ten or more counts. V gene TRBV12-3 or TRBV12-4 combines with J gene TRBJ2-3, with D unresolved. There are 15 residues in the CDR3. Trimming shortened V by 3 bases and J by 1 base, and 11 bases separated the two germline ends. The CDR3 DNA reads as TGTGCCAGCAGTTTCTTTCAACTGGGCACAGATACGCAGTATTTT. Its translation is CASSFFQLGTDTQYF.

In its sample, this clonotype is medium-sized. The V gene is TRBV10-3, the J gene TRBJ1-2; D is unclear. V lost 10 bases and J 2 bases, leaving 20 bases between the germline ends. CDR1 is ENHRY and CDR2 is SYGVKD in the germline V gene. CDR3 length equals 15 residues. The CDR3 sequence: CATRMSAERNYGYTF. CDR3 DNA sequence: TGTGCCACCCGAATGTCGGCAGAGAGGAACTATGGCTACACCTTC.

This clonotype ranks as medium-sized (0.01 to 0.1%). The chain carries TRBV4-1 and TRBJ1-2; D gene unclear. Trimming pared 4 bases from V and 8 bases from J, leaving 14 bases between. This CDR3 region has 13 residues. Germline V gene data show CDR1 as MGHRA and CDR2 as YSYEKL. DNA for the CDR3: TGCGCCAGCAGCCTCTTAGATAGGGCGGGCTACACCTTC. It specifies CASSLLDRAGYTF.

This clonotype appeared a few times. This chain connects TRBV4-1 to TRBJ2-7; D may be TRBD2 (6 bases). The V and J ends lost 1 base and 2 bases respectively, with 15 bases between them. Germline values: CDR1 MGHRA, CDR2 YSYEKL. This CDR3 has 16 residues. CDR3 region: CASSQVISGLAYEQYF. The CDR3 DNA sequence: TGCGCCAGCAGCCAAGTGATAAGCGGGCTTGCCTACGAGCAGTACTTC.

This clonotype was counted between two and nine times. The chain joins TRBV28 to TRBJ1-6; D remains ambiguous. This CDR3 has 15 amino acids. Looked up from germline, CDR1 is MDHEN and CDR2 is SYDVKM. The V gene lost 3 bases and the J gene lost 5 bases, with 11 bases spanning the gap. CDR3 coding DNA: TGTGCCAGCAGTTTCAGAGGAAGAAATAATTCACCCCTCCACTTT. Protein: CASSFRGRNNSPLHF.

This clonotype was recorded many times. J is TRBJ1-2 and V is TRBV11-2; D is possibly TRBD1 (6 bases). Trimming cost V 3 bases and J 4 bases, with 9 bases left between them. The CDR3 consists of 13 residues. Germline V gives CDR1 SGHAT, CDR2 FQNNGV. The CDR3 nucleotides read TGTGCCAGCAGCTTGGAGGGGGGCTATGGCTACACCTTC. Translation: CASSLEGGYGYTF.

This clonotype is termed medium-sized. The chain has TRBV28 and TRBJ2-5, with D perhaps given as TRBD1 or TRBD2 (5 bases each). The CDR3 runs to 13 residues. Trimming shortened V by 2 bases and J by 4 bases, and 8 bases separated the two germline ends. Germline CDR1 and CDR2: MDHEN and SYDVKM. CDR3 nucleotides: TGTGCCAGCAGTTTAGTCGGGGCAGAGACCCAGTACTTC. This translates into CASSLVGAETQYF.

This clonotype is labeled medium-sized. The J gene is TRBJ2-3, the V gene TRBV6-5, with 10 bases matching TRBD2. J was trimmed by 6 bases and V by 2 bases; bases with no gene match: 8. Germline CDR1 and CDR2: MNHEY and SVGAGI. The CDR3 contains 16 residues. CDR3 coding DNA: TGTGCCAGCAGTTACCTTAAGCGGGGGGGCCGCGATACGCAGTATTTT. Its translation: CASSYLKRGGRDTQYF.

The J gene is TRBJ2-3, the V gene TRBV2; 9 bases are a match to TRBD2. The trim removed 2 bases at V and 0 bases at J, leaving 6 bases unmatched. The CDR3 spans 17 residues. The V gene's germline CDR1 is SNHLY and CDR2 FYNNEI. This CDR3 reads CASSEYLAGKSTDTQYF. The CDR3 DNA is TGTGCCAGCAGTGAATACCTAGCGGGGAAAAGCACAGATACGCAGTATTTT.

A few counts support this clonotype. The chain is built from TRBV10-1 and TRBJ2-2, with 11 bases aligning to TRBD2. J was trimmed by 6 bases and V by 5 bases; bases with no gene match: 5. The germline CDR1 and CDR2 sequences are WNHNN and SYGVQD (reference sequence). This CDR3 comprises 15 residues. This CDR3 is CASSLTSGTAGELFF. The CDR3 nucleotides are TGCGCCAGCAGTCTGACTAGCGGGACTGCCGGGGAGCTGTTTTTT.

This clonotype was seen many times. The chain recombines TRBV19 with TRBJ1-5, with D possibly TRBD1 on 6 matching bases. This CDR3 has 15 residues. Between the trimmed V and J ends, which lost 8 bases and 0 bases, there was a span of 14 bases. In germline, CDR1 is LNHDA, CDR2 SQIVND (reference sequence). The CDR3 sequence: CASRTAAYSNQPQHF. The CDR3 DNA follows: TGTGCCAGTCGGACAGCCGCCTATAGCAATCAGCCCCAGCATTTT.

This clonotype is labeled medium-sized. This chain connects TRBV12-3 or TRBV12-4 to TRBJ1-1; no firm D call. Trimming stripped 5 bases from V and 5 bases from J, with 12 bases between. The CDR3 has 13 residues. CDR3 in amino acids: CASSPPGPTEAFF. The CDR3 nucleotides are TGTGCCAGCAGTCCCCCTGGGCCTACTGAAGCTTTCTTT.

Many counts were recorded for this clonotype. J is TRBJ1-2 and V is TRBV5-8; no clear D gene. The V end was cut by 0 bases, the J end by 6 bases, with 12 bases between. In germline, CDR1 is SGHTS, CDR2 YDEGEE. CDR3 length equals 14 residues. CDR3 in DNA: TGTGCCAGCAGCTTGGAGGCGGGCCTCCATGGCTACACCTTC. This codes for CASSLEAGLHGYTF.

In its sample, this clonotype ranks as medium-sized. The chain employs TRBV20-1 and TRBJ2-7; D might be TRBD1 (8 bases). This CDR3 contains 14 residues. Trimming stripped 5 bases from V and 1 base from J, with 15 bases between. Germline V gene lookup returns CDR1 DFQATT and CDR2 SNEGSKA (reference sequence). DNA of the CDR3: TGCAGTGCTCGACAGGGGACTAAATCCTACGAGCAGTACTTC. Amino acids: CSARQGTKSYEQYF.